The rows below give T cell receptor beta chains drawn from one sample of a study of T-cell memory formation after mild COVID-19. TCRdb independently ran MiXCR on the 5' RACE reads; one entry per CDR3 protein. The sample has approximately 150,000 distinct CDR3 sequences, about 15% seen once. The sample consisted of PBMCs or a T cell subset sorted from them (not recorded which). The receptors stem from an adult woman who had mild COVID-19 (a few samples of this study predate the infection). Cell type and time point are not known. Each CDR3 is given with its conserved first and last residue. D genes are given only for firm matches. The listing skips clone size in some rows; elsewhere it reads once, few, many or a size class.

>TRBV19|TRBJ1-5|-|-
TGTGCCAGTAGTCTAATGCATCGGGGCAATCAGCCCCAGCATTTT
CASSLMHRGNQPQHF
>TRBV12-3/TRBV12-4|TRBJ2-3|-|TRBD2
TGTGCCAGCAGTTTCCGAAGCGGGGGGGGAGATACGCAGTATTTT
CASSFRSGGGDTQYF
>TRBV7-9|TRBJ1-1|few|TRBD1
TGTGCCAGCGCTAACAGGGGGAAACAGGCTTACACTGAAGCTTTCTTT
CASANRGKQAYTEAFF
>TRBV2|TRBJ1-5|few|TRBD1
TGTGCCAGCAGCCGAACCGGGACAGGCGCTAGCAATCAGCCCCAGCATTTT
CASSRTGTGASNQPQHF
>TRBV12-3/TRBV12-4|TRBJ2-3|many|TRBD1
TGTGCCAGCACCCCTAGGTGGGGGACAGGGGATCATACGCAGTATTTT
CASTPRWGTGDHTQYF
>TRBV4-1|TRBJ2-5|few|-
TGCGCCAGCAGCCAAGCCTCCAGGGGCCAAGAGACCCAGTACTTC
CASSQASRGQETQYF
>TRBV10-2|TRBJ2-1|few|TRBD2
TGCGCCAGCAGTGACCCAGCGGGGGGCGACTACAATGAGCAGTTCTTC
CASSDPAGGDYNEQFF
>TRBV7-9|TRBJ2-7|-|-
TGTGCCAGCAGCTACGACAGTTTCCTCGAGCAGTACTTC
CASSYDSFLEQYF
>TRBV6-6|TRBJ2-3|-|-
TGTGCCAGCAGTACCCCCGGGAGCGACACAGATACGCAGTATTTT
CASSTPGSDTDTQYF
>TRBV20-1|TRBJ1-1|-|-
TGCAGTGCTGAACGGGGTGCGGGAGCTTTCTTT
CSAERGAGAFF
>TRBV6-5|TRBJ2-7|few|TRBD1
TGTGCCAGCAGTTACGGGACAGGCGCCTCCTACGAGCAGTACTTC
CASSYGTGASYEQYF
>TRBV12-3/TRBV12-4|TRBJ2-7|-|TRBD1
TGTGCCAGCACCTGGGGACAGGTGGGTACCTACGAGCAGTACTTC
CASTWGQVGTYEQYF
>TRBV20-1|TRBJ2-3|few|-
TGCAGTGCTAGTTATACGGGGGGCACAGATACGCAGTATTTT
CSASYTGGTDTQYF
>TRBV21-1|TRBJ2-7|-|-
TGTGCCAGCAGCAAAGCGTCCGGCTCCTACGAGCAGTACTTC
CASSKASGSYEQYF
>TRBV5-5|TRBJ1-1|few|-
TGTGCCAGCAGCGCCCAGGGCGGGAACACTGAAGCTTTCTTT
CASSAQGGNTEAFF
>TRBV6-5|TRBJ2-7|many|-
TGTGCCAGCAGTTTGGTCGGGGGTGGATACGAGCAGTACTTC
CASSLVGGGYEQYF
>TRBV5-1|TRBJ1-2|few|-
TGCGCCAGCAGGCCAGGGTATGGCGGCTACACCTTC
CASRPGYGGYTF
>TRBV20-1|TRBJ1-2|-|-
TGCAGTGCTAGAGCACTCTATGGCTACACCTTC
CSARALYGYTF
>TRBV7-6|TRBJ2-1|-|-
TGTGCCAGCAGCAAGAGGCCAGGGTTAGATGAGCAGTTCTTC
CASSKRPGLDEQFF
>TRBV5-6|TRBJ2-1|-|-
TGTGCCAGCAGCGGAGAGAGGGTATTGGGTGAGCAGTTCTTC
CASSGERVLGEQFF
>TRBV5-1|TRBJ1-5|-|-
TGCGCCAGCAGCTGGAGCGGGGATAGCAATCAGCCCCAGCATTTT
CASSWSGDSNQPQHF
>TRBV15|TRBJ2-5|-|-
TGTGCCACCAGCAGAGATCGGGGGCCTGAGACCCAGTACTTC
CATSRDRGPETQYF
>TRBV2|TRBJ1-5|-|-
TGTGCCAGCAGTGGGGCCCTGAGCAATCAGCCCCAGCATTTT
CASSGALSNQPQHF
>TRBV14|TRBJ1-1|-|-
TGTGCCAGCAGCCACCGCCGTGGGGGGGTCGGCACTGAAGCTTTCTTT
CASSHRRGGVGTEAFF
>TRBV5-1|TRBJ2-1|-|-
TGCGCCAGCAGCTCTTCCAATGAGCAGTTCTTC
CASSSSNEQFF
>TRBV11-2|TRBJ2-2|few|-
TGTGCCAGCAGCTTAGGGCGGAGCGCGAACACCGGGGAGCTGTTTTTT
CASSLGRSANTGELFF
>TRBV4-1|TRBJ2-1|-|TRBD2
TGCGCCAGCAGCCAAGGTCGACTAGCGGGGGAGTTCTTC
CASSQGRLAGEFF
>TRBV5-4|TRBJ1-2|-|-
TGTGCCAGCAGCTTGCTAGGTGGTACGGGCTACACCTTC
CASSLLGGTGYTF
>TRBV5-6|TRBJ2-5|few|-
TGTGCCAGCAGCACCCCAGGGGCTGAGACCCAGTACTTC
CASSTPGAETQYF
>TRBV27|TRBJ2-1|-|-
TGTGCCAGCAGTTCCCTCTCCTACAATGAGCAGTTCTTC
CASSSLSYNEQFF
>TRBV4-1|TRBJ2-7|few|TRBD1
TGCGCCAGCAGTCTTACCCCCGACAGGGGGTATCACGAGCAGTACTTC
CASSLTPDRGYHEQYF
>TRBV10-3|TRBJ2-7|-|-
TGTGCCATCAGTGACCCACAGGGAGTTTACGAGCAGTACTTC
CAISDPQGVYEQYF
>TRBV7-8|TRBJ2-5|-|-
TGTGCCAGCAGCTTAAGGATCCCGGAGGAGACCCAGTACTTC
CASSLRIPEETQYF
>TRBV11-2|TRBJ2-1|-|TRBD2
TGTGCCAGCAGCTTAGGGACTAGGATGGGCAATGAGCAGTTCTTC
CASSLGTRMGNEQFF
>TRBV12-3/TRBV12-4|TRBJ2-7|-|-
TGTGCCAGCACCAGGGACATTCCCCCCTACGAGCAGTACTTC
CASTRDIPPYEQYF
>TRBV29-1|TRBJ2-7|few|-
TGCAGCGTTGAGGGCTATGGCGAGCAGTACTTC
CSVEGYGEQYF
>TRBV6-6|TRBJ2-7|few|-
TGTGCCAGCAGTACCCCGGGCAGCTACGAGCAGTACTTC
CASSTPGSYEQYF
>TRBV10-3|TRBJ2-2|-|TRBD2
TGTGCCATCAGTGAAAGTAGCGGGAGAAGCACCGGGGAGCTGTTTTTT
CAISESSGRSTGELFF
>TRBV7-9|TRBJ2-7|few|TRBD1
TGTGCCAGCAGCTTCTACAGGGGGGCCAGCTACGAGCAGTACTTC
CASSFYRGASYEQYF
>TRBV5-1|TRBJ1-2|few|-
TGCGCCAGCAGCTCCCTGACTGGTTCTGGCTACACCTTC
CASSSLTGSGYTF
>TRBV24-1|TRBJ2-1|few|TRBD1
TGTGCCACCACCCCAGGGGACAGGGGGCACAGTGAGCAGTTCTTC
CATTPGDRGHSEQFF
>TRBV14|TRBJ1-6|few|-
TGTGCCAGCAGCCGCCAGGCCGGATCACCCCTCCACTTT
CASSRQAGSPLHF
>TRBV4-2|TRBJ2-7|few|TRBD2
TGTGCCAGCAGCCCGGGACGAGTCCTAGCGGGAGGCCTAAGCTCCTACGAGCAGTACTTC
CASSPGRVLAGGLSSYEQYF
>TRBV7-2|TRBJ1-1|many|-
TGTGCCAGCAGACAGACTGGCAGGGCCACTGAAGCTTTCTTT
CASRQTGRATEAFF
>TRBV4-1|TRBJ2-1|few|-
TGCGCCAGCAGCCAAGGCCGGGACCCCTACAATGAGCAGTTCTTC
CASSQGRDPYNEQFF
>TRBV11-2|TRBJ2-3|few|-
TGTGCCAGCTTGCCGTTATATAGAAGCACAGATACGCAGTATTTT
CASLPLYRSTDTQYF
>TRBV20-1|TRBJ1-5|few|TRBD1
TGCAGTGCTAAAGGGACAGTACATAGCAATCAGCCCCAGCATTTT
CSAKGTVHSNQPQHF